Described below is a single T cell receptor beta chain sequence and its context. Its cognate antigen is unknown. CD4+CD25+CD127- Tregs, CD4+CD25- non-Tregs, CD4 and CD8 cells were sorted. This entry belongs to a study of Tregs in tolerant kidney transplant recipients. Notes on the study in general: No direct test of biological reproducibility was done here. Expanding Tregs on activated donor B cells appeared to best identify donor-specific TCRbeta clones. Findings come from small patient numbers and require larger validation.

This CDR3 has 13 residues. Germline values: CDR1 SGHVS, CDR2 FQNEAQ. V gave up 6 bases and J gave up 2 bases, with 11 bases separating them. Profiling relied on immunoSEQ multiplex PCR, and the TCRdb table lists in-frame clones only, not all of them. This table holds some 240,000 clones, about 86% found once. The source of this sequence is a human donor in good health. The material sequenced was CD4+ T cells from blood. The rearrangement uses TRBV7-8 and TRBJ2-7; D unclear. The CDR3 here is CASSTPPAYEQYF. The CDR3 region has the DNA TGTGCCAGCAGTACCCCTCCCGCCTACGAGCAGTACTTC.